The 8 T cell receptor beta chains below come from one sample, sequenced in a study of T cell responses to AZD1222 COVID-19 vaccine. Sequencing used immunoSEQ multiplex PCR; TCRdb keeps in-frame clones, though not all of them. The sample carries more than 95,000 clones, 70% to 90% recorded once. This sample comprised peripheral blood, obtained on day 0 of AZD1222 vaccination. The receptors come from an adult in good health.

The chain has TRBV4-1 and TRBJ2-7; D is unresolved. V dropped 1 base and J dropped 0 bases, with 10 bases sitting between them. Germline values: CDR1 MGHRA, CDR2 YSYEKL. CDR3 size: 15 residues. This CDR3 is CASSQAPGSSYEQYF. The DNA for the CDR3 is TGCGCCAGCAGCCAAGCACCGGGTAGCTCCTACGAGCAGTACTTC.

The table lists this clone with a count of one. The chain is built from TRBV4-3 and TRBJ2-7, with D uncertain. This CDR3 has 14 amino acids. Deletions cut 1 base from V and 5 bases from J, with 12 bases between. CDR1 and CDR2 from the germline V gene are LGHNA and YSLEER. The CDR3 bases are TGCGCCAGCAGCCAAGGGTCCCTAGACCACGAGCAGTACTTC. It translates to CASSQGSLDHEQYF.

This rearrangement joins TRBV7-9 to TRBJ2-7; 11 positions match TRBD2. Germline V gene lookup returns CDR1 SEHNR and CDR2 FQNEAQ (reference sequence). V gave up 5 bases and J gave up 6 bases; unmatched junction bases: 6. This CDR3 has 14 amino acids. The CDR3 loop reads CASSLGLAAAEQYF. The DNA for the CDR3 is TGTGCCAGCAGCCTGGGACTAGCGGCGGCCGAGCAGTACTTC.

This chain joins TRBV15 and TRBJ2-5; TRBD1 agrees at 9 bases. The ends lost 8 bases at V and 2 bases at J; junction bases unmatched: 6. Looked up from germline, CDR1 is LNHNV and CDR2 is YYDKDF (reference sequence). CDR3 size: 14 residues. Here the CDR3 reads CATGETGGQETQYF. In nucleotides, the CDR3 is TGTGCCACCGGCGAGACAGGGGGACAAGAGACCCAGTACTTC.

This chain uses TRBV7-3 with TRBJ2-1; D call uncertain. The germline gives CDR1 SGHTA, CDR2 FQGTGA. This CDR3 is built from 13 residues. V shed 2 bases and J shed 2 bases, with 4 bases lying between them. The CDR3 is CASSLAAYNEQFF. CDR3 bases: TGTGCCAGCAGCTTAGCAGCCTACAATGAGCAGTTCTTC.

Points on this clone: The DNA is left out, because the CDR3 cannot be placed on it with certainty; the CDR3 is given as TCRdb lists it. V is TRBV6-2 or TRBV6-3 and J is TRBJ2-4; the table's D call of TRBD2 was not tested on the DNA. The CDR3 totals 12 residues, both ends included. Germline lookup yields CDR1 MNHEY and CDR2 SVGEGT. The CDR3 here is CASSFAWGAADF.

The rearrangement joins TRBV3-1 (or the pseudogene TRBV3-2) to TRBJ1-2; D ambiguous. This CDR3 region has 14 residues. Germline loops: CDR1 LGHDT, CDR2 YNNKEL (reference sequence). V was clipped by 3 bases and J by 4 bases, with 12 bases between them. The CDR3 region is CASSQTGLRYGYTF. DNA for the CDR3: TGTGCCAGCAGCCAGACCGGGCTCCGCTATGGCTACACCTTC.

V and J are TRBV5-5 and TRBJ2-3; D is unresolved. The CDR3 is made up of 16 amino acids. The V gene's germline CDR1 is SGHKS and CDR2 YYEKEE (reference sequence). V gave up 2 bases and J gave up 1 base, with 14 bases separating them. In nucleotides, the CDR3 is TGTGCCAGCAGCTTTAACGGGCCTGGGGGCACAGATACGCAGTATTTT. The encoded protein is CASSFNGPGGTDTQYF. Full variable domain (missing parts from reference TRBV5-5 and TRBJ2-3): DAGVTQSPTHLIKTRGQQVTLRCSPISGHKSVSWYQQVLGQGPQFIFQYYEKEERGRGNFPDRFSARQFPNYSSELNVNALLLGDSALYLCASSFNGPGGTDTQYFGPGTRLTVL.